Listed below are T cell receptor beta chains from one sample, sequenced in a study of early T cells in non-severe SARS-CoV-2 infection. Each CDR3 protein is one row after TCRdb ran MiXCR on the 5' RACE reads. The sample contains approximately 67,000 distinct CDR3 sequences, 11% of which appear only once. The sequenced sample was whole blood. The receptor source for this set is an adult who was a healthcare worker with PCR-confirmed SARS-CoV-2 infection or an uninfected control (not recorded which). Each CDR3 is given with its conserved first and last residue. Fields, in order: J gene, clone size, V gene, D gene, CDR3 DNA, CDR3 protein. A D gene is named only where the DNA matches it firmly. Some rows mark clone size as missing; the rest say once, few, many or name a class of expanded clone.

TRBJ2-7 | - | TRBV29-1 | TRBD1 | TGCAGCGTTGCCCGGGACAGGGGCCCCTACGAGCAGTACTTC | CSVARDRGPYEQYF
TRBJ2-3 | many | TRBV11-2 | TRBD2 | TGTGCCAGCAGCTTAGATGAGCGGGGGGAGGGGACAGATACGCAGTATTTT | CASSLDERGEGTDTQYF
TRBJ2-5 | many | TRBV20-1 | TRBD2 | TGCAGTGCTAGAGATTGGGCGGGAGCGGCCGGAGAGACCCAGTACTTC | CSARDWAGAAGETQYF
TRBJ2-1 | many | TRBV5-1 | TRBD2 | TGCGCCAGCAGCCAGTTAGCGGGAGAGATTGAGCAGTTCTTC | CASSQLAGEIEQFF
TRBJ2-3 | many | TRBV7-2 | - | TGTGCCAGCAGCCCCGGCCCATTTGAAGATACGCAGTATTTT | CASSPGPFEDTQYF
TRBJ2-5 | - | TRBV29-1 | - | TGCAGCGTTGATGGGGGCATCCAAGAGACCCAGTACTTC | CSVDGGIQETQYF
TRBJ1-1 | many | TRBV28 | - | TGTGCCAGCACCGAACTATACACTGAAGCTTTCTTT | CASTELYTEAFF
TRBJ2-1 | - | TRBV28 | TRBD2 | TGTGCCAGCTCGACTAGCGTGGACTACAATGAGCAGTTCTTC | CASSTSVDYNEQFF
TRBJ2-5 | - | TRBV7-8 | - | TGTGCCAGCAGCGGGGGAGCGGCGCGCGAGACCCAGTACTTC | CASSGGAARETQYF
TRBJ1-2 | many | TRBV12-5 | - | TGTGCTAGTTGGCGCGGGGACTATGGCTACACCTTC | CASWRGDYGYTF
TRBJ2-7 | - | TRBV12-3/TRBV12-4 | TRBD1 | TGTGCCAGCAGTCCCCGGGACAGGAACTCCTACGAGCAGTACTTC | CASSPRDRNSYEQYF
TRBJ1-1 | - | TRBV7-9 | - | TGTGCCACTCGCGTAGGGACTGAAGCTTTCTTT | CATRVGTEAFF
TRBJ2-1 | - | TRBV29-1 | TRBD1 | TGCAGCGTAGACAGGGGGGATGAGCAGTTCTTC | CSVDRGDEQFF
TRBJ2-3 | - | TRBV30 | TRBD1 | TGTGCCTGGATGAACAGGGGGCCCGCAGATACGCAGTATTTT | CAWMNRGPADTQYF
TRBJ2-5 | few | TRBV15 | TRBD2 | TGTGCCACCAGCAGGGGGGGGTTCCAAGAGACCCAGTACTTC | CATSRGGFQETQYF
TRBJ1-5 | many | TRBV19 | TRBD1 | TGTGCCAGTACCACGGGACAGGATAATCAGCCCCAGCATTTT | CASTTGQDNQPQHF
TRBJ1-2 | - | TRBV7-2 | - | TGTGCCAGCAGCTCCGATCGAGTACCGTATGGCTACACCTTC | CASSSDRVPYGYTF
TRBJ1-5 | many | TRBV11-2 | - | TGTGCCAGCAGCAAGGGAGAGGGGCGTGAGAATCAGCCCCAGCATTTT | CASSKGEGRENQPQHF
TRBJ2-3 | - | TRBV21-1 | - | TGTGCCAGCGGCTTAGCGGGAGGGACGTCTAGCACAGATACGCAGTATTTT | CASGLAGGTSSTDTQYF
TRBJ2-7 | many | TRBV6-2/TRBV6-3 | - | TGTGCCAGCAGTTACGAGGTCCCCTACGAGCAGTACTTC | CASSYEVPYEQYF
TRBJ1-1 | - | TRBV11-1 | - | TGTGCCAGCAGCTTTGGCGGGGACACTGAAGCTTTCTTT | CASSFGGDTEAFF
TRBJ2-1 | many | TRBV5-1 | TRBD2 | TGCGCCAGCAGCTTGGTGATAGCGGGAGGAAGGAATGAGCAGTTCTTC | CASSLVIAGGRNEQFF
TRBJ2-7 | - | TRBV20-1 | - | TGCAGTGCTGGACAAGTCGGCGGAAACTACGAGCAGTACTTC | CSAGQVGGNYEQYF
TRBJ2-5 | - | TRBV6-6 | - | TGTGCCAGCAGTTACTCCCCGACCCAGTACTTC | CASSYSPTQYF
TRBJ1-4 | many | TRBV30 | - | TGTGCCTGGAGTGTGAGGGGCGCGGGTGAAAAACTGTTTTTT | CAWSVRGAGEKLFF
TRBJ2-1 | many | TRBV18 | TRBD2 | TGTGCCAGCTCACCCCGGACTAGCGGGAGGGTCAATGAGCAGTTCTTC | CASSPRTSGRVNEQFF
TRBJ2-7 | many | TRBV11-2 | - | TGTGCCAGCAGCTTGGCCCACGCTCCCCTGGGGCAGTACTTC | CASSLAHAPLGQYF